This T cell receptor beta chain stems from a study of blood T cells in healthy people across ages. Overall study results and limits: Leaving the PBMCs unsorted stopped any conclusive comparison of naive versus antigen-experienced cells.

Using a J-beta primer mix together with a sample-barcoded 5' primer, a second PCR was run for roughly 7 to 11 cycles. Every sample gave at least 2.5 million paired-end reads containing CDR3. From the 5' RACE reads, TCRdb called clonotypes with MiXCR, one entry per CDR3 protein. This table has 850,000 to 950,000 distinct CDR3 sequences, 25% to 30% appearing once. This clonotype was counted many times. Its antigen is still unknown. CDR1 LGHDT and CDR2 YNNKEL come from the germline V gene (reference sequence). V gave up 2 bases and J gave up 4 bases, with 8 bases separating them. This CDR3 has 13 residues.

The gene calls are TRBV3-1 and TRBJ1-2; no reliable D call. The sequence was collected from a woman of 80 years or more in good health. Sequenced: blood. CDR3 nucleotide sequence: TGTGCCAGCAGCCAACTCGGTCGCTATGGCTACACCTTC. Protein sequence: CASSQLGRYGYTF.